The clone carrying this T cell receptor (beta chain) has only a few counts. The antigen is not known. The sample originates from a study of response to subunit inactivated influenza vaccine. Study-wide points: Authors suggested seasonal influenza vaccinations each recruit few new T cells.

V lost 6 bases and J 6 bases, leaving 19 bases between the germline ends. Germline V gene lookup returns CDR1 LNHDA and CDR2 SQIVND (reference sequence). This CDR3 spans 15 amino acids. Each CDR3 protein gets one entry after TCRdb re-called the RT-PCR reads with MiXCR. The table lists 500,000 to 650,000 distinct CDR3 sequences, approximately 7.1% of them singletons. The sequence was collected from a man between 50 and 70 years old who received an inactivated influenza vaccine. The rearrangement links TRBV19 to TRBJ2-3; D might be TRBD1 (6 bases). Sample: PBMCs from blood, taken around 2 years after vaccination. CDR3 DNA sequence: TGTGCCAGTAGGAGTACAGGGAAAAGCCTCGATACGCAGTATTTT. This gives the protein CASRSTGKSLDTQYF.